Detailed here is one T cell receptor (beta chain). CDR3 length: 16 residues. Germline V gene lookup returns CDR1 MNHEY and CDR2 SMNVEV (reference sequence). Trimming stripped 3 bases from V and 1 base from J, with 13 bases between. Here immunoSEQ multiplex PCR was the method, and the copy in TCRdb shows in-frame clones only, minus some. Of about 310,000 clones in the sample, 90% were seen once. The data derive from a study of blood T cell repertoires in COVID-19. Study details: Both acute and convalescent COVID-19 samples were obtained from the United States, Italy and Spain.

Seattle's cohort entered during active infection and was followed longitudinally. The receptor was isolated from a young woman with COVID-19, enrolled during active disease. The sample was peripheral blood. The rearrangement links TRBV27 to TRBJ1-5; D gene ambiguous. The CDR3 sequence: CASSFLRPSSNQPQHF. CDR3 DNA: TGTGCCAGCAGTTTCTTGCGGCCGTCCAGCAATCAGCCCCAGCATTTT.